The 20 T cell receptor beta chains below were found in one sample sequenced in a study of cytomegalovirus exposure and HLA in healthy donors. The PCR was carried out with 60 Vbeta primers and 13 Jbeta primers. Generated by immunoSEQ multiplex PCR, the TCRdb table keeps only in-frame clones and is missing some. Among 140,000 or so clones, just over 70% were seen once, and the ten largest hold 1.5% to 2%. Material for sequencing was PBMCs. The receptor source for this set is a woman in her 30s in good health and CMV-seronegative.

The chain has TRBV11-2 and TRBJ2-5; maybe TRBD1 (5 bases). Deletions cut 5 bases from V and 0 bases from J, with 13 bases between. From germline, CDR1 is SGHAT and CDR2 FQNNGV. The CDR3 extends over 15 amino acids. The CDR3 DNA is TGTGCCAGCAGCCACATCCTGACAGACCAAGAGACCCAGTACTTC. Translating gives CASSHILTDQETQYF.

The chain recombines TRBV27 with TRBJ2-1; 9 bases fit TRBD2. J gave up 6 bases and V 5 bases, and 11 bases lay outside the gene matches. CDR3 length: 16 residues. Germline V CDR1 and CDR2: MNHEY, SMNVEV (reference sequence). Here the CDR3 DNA reads TGTGCCAGCAGTCCCGTTCTGGCGGGGGGGCCCAATGAGCAGTTCTTC. Protein product: CASSPVLAGGPNEQFF.

The chain is built from TRBV13 and TRBJ2-3; 8 positions match TRBD1. This CDR3 contains 15 residues. In germline, CDR1 is PRHDT, CDR2 FYEKMQ (reference sequence). Germline trimming cut 5 bases from V and 2 bases from J; bases unmatched to any gene: 6. The CDR3 DNA reads TGTGCCAGCAGCGACTGGACAGGGCACACAGATACGCAGTATTTT. Protein: CASSDWTGHTDTQYF.

The chain links TRBV2 to TRBJ1-1; D not resolved. V lost 5 bases, J lost 6 bases, and 10 bases lay in between. CDR1 is SNHLY, CDR2 FYNNEI, per germline. This CDR3 contains 12 residues. CDR3 nucleotide sequence: TGTGCCAGCAGTCTCCTCGGGGCTGAAGCTTTCTTT. Protein product: CASSLLGAEAFF.

The V gene is TRBV4-1, the J gene TRBJ2-3; 8 positions agree with TRBD2. The CDR3 is made up of 15 amino acids. Germline values: CDR1 MGHRA, CDR2 YSYEKL. Trimming at V came to 6 bases and at J to 5 bases, leaving 10 bases not matched to a gene. CDR3 bases: TGCGCCAGCAGTCACCAGGGAAGCGGGGGAGATACGCAGTATTTT. Protein sequence: CASSHQGSGGDTQYF.

The chain links TRBV6-5 to TRBJ1-1, with D hard to call. CDR3 length equals 14 residues. With 0 bases removed from V and 1 base from J, the gap between germline ends came to 6 bases. Germline CDR1 and CDR2: MNHEY and SVGAGI. CDR3 region: CASSYSRGNTEAFF. In DNA form, the CDR3 reads TGTGCCAGCAGTTACTCGAGAGGGAACACTGAAGCTTTCTTT.

The genes are TRBV28 and TRBJ2-3, with TRBD2 matching 7 bases. Germline CDR1 MDHEN, CDR2 SYDVKM. The CDR3 spans 14 residues. The V gene end was trimmed by 6 bases and the J gene end by 5 bases; junction bases not matched to a gene: 8. The CDR3 DNA is TGTGCCAGCAGGCGGGGGACCTCAAGAGATACGCAGTATTTT. This translates into CASRRGTSRDTQYF.

V usage is TRBV2 and J usage is TRBJ1-2; D call uncertain. The germline V gene encodes CDR1 SNHLY and CDR2 FYNNEI. Trimming shortened V by 8 bases and J by 5 bases, and 9 bases separated the two germline ends. This CDR3 has 11 amino acids. The CDR3 reads CASSQDYGYTF. DNA for the CDR3: TGTGCCAGCTCGCAGGATTATGGCTACACCTTC.

Points on this clone: One end of the junction does not line up with germline, which may come from a read error. The rearrangement uses TRBV7-9 and TRBJ1-2; 8 bases map to TRBD1. The CDR3 contains 15 residues. Looked up from germline, CDR1 is SEHNR and CDR2 is FQNEAQ (reference sequence). CDR3 residues: CSSSSSGTGIYGYTF. The CDR3 DNA is TGTTCCAGCAGCTCCTCGGGGACAGGCATCTATGGCTACACCTTC.

This clone was seen more than once but under ten times. The genes are TRBV19 and TRBJ1-3, with D tentatively TRBD1 (5 bases). This CDR3 spans 17 amino acids. The V gene lost 5 bases and the J gene lost 2 bases, with 19 bases spanning the gap. Germline lookup yields CDR1 LNHDA and CDR2 SQIVND (reference sequence). The CDR3 bases are TGTGCCAGTAGTCGCGGGGGGGGAGATACCCCTGGAAACACCATATATTTT. Translated, it gives CASSRGGGDTPGNTIYF.

This clone was counted a few times. This chain joins TRBV5-4 and TRBJ2-1, with 8 bases aligning to TRBD1. The germline V gene has CDR1 SGHNT and CDR2 YYREEE (reference sequence). This CDR3 has 15 amino acids. V lost 5 bases, J lost 6 bases, and 10 bases stayed unmatched. The CDR3 coding sequence is TGTGCCAGCAGGTATGACAGGGGCGCGTTCAATGAGCAGTTCTTC. Residues: CASRYDRGAFNEQFF.

The sample holds a few counts of this clone. The rearrangement uses TRBV2 and TRBJ2-2; TRBD2 aligns across 8 bases. The trim removed 6 bases at V and 4 bases at J, leaving 10 bases unmatched. Germline V lookup: CDR1 SNHLY, CDR2 FYNNEI. The CDR3 is 16 amino acids. For the CDR3, the DNA is TGTGCCAGCAGAGGAAGGGGACTAGTGGCCACCGGGGAGCTGTTTTTT. It yields the protein CASRGRGLVATGELFF. The variable domain in full, completed from reference TRBV2 and TRBJ2-2, reads EPEVTQTPSHQVTQMGQEVILRCVPISNHLYFYWYRQILGQKVEFLVSFYNNEISEKSEIFDDQFSVERPDGSNFTLKIRSTKLEDSAMYFCASRGRGLVATGELFFGEGSRLTVL.

This clone was seen a handful of times. The V and J genes are TRBV5-6 and TRBJ2-1; 7 bases agree with TRBD2. This CDR3 comprises 15 residues. V dropped 6 bases and J dropped 3; count of bases not matched to a gene: 9. Looked up from germline, CDR1 is SGHDT and CDR2 is YYEEEE. The chain's CDR3 is CASIMRASGYNEQFF. As DNA, the CDR3 is TGTGCCAGCATCATGAGGGCTAGCGGCTACAATGAGCAGTTCTTC. Together with reference TRBV5-6 and TRBJ2-1, the CDR3 gives the full variable domain: DAGVTQSPTHLIKTRGQQVTLRCSPKSGHDTVSWYQQALGQGPQFIFQYYEEEERQRGNFPDRFSGHQFPNYSSELNVNALLLGDSALYLCASIMRASGYNEQFFGPGTRLTVL.

The DNA for the CDR3 is TGTGCCAGCAGCTTAGCCGACAGGGGAGGAAACACCATATATTTT. Translated: CASSLADRGGNTIYF. The chain carries TRBV7-6 and TRBJ1-3; TRBD1 matches 8 bases. The CDR3 has 15 amino acids. Germline trimming cut 0 bases from V and 4 bases from J; bases unmatched to any gene: 2. Germline V CDR1 and CDR2: SGHVS, FNYEAQ.

The chain carries TRBV29-1 and TRBJ2-6; no clear D. Germline V gives CDR1 SQVTM, CDR2 ANQGSEA. V shed 4 bases and J shed 0 bases, with 16 bases lying between them. The CDR3 extends over 17 amino acids. CDR3 in amino acids: CSVVGLEKISGANVLTF. CDR3 sequence (DNA): TGCAGCGTTGTAGGTTTGGAGAAGATCTCTGGGGCCAACGTCCTGACTTTC.

This clone was seen more than once but under ten times. The rearrangement uses TRBV2 and TRBJ2-4; D is uncertain. Germline CDR1 reads SNHLY; CDR2 reads FYNNEI. The V and J ends lost 4 bases and 8 bases respectively, with 9 bases between them. The CDR3 extends over 12 amino acids. The CDR3 DNA reads TGTGCCAGCAGTGTCTTTTCTCACATTCAGTACTTC. Translated, it gives CASSVFSHIQYF.

This chain uses TRBV6-5 with TRBJ1-2; D unresolved. The CDR3 runs to 13 residues. V was clipped by 5 bases and J by 1 base, with 8 bases between them. Germline values: CDR1 MNHEY, CDR2 SVGAGI. The CDR3 is CASSTVLNYGYTF. In DNA form, the CDR3 reads TGTGCCAGCAGTACGGTCCTTAACTATGGCTACACCTTC.

The chain is built from TRBV28 and TRBJ2-5; possible D gene TRBD1, 5 bases. Per germline, CDR1 MDHEN and CDR2 SYDVKM. V shed 7 bases and J shed 2 bases, with 11 bases lying between them. This CDR3 comprises 13 residues. For the CDR3, the DNA is TGTGCCAGCATGGGGCAGGAACAAGAGACCCAGTACTTC. Residues: CASMGQEQETQYF.

The J gene is TRBJ1-2, the V gene TRBV11-2; 9 bases match TRBD1. Germline V gene lookup returns CDR1 SGHAT and CDR2 FQNNGV. This CDR3 contains 17 residues. J gave up 7 bases and V 4 bases, and 16 bases lay outside the gene matches. The CDR3 spells CASSSISGQGKEGGYTF. Here the CDR3 DNA reads TGTGCCAGCAGCTCAATATCGGGACAGGGAAAGGAGGGTGGCTACACCTTC.

The rearrangement links TRBV2 to TRBJ1-2; the D is unclear. The CDR3 sequence is 12 residues long. Germline V lookup: CDR1 SNHLY, CDR2 FYNNEI. With 4 bases removed from V and 8 bases from J, the gap between germline ends came to 11 bases. CDR3 residues: CASSADFMGYTF. CDR3 coding DNA: TGTGCCAGCAGTGCGGACTTTATGGGCTACACCTTC.